This T cell receptor (beta chain) was documented in a study of monozygotic twins with inflammatory bowel disease. Notes on the study in general: Different T cell subtypes could not be distinguished. IBD patients displayed reduced TCRbeta diversity (inverse Simpson) when set against healthy co-twins. IBD patients share fewer clonotypes with other people than healthy twins do, especially with disease activity.

TCRdb reworked the 5' RACE reads into one entry per CDR3 protein, no DNA. The repertoire table contains some 83,000 distinct CDR3 sequences. Concerning this clonotype: Its antigen remains unidentified.

The CDR3 totals 18 residues. Looked up from germline, CDR1 is KGHSH and CDR2 is LQKENI. The sample comprised blood. V gene TRBV18 combines with J gene TRBJ2-7; TCRdb's D call, TRBD1, is unchecked because there is no DNA. This TCR was sampled from a human donor with ulcerative colitis or Crohn's disease, or a healthy co-twin of an affected twin (not recorded which). This chain's CDR3 is CASSLALSHPPNSYEQYF. The full variable domain, rest sourced from reference TRBV18 and TRBJ2-7, is NAGVMQNPRHLVRRRGQEARLRCSPMKGHSHVYWYRQLPEEGLKFMVYLQKENIIDESGMPKERFSAEFPKEGPSILRIQQVVRGDSAAYFCASSLALSHPPNSYEQYFGPGTRLTVT.